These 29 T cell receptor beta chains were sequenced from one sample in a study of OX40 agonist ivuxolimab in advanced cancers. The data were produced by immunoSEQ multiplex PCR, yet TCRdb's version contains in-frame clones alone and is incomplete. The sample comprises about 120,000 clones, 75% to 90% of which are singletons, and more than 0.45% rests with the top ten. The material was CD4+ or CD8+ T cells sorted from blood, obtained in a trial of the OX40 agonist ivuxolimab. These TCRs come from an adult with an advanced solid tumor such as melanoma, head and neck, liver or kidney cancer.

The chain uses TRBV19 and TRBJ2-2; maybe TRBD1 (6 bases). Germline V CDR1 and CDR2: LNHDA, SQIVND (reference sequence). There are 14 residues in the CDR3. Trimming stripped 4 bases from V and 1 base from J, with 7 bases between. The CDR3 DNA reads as TGTGCCAGTAGTACAGGGGTGAACACCGGGGAGCTGTTTTTT. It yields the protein CASSTGVNTGELFF. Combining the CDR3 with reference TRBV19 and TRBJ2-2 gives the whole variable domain DGGITQSPKYLFRKEGQNVTLSCEQNLNHDAMYWYRQDPGQGLRLIYYSQIVNDFQKGDIAEGYSVSREKKESFPLTVTSAQKNPTAFYLCASSTGVNTGELFFGEGSRLTVL.

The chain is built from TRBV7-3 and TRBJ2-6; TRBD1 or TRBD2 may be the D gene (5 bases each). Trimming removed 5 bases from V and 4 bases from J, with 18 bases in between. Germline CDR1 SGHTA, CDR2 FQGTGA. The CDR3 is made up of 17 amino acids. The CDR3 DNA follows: TGTGCCAGCAGCGCCCGGTCAGCCGGGACCGGGGCCAACGTCCTGACTTTC. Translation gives CASSARSAGTGANVLTF.

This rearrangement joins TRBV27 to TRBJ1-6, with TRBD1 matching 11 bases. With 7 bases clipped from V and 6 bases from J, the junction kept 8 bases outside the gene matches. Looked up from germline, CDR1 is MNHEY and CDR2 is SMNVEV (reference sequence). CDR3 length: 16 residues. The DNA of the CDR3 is TGTGCCAGCAAGGATGGACAGGGGGCGTTTAATTCACCCCTCCACTTT. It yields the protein CASKDGQGAFNSPLHF.

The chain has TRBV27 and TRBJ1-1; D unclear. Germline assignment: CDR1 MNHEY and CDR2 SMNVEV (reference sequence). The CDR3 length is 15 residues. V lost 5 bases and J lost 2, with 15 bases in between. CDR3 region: CASSHVTLLNTEAFF. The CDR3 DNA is TGTGCCAGCAGTCATGTTACACTGCTCAACACTGAAGCTTTCTTT.

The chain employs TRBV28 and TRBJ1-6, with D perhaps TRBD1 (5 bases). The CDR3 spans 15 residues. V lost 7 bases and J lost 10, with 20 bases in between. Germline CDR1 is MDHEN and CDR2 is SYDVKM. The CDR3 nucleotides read TGTGCCAGCATCACAGGCGCAGAAACCTCCTCACCCCTCCACTTT. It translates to CASITGAETSSPLHF.

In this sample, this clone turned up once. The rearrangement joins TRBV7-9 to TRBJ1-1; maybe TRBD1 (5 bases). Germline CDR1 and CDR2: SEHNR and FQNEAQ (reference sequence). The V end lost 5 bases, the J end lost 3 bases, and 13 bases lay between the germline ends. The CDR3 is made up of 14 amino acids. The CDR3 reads CASSTKEGHTEAFF. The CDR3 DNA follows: TGTGCCAGCAGCACCAAAGAGGGGCACACTGAAGCTTTCTTT.

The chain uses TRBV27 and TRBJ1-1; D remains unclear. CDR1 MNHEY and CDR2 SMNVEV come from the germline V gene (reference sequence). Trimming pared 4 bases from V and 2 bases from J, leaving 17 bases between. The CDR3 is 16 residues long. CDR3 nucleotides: TGTGCCAGCAGTTCCTGGACTCGTAGGAAAAACACTGAAGCTTTCTTT. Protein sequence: CASSSWTRRKNTEAFF.

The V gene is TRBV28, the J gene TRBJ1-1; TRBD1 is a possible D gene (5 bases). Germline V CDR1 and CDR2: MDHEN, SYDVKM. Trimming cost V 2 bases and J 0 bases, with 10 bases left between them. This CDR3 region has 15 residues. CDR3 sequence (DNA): TGTGCCAGCAGTTTACCGGGACGGCTGAACACTGAAGCTTTCTTT. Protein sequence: CASSLPGRLNTEAFF.

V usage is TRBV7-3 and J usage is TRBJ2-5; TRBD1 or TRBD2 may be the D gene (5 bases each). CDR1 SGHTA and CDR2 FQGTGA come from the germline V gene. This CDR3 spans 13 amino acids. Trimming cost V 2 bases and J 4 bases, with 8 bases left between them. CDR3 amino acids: CASSLGGRETQYF. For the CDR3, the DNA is TGTGCCAGCAGCTTAGGGGGAAGAGAGACCCAGTACTTC.

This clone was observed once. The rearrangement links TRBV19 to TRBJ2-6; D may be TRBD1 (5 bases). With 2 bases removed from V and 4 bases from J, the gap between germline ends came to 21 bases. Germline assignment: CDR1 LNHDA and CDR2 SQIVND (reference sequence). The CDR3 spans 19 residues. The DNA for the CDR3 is TGTGCCAGTAGTATACCAGGGCAAGTATTATCTTCGGGGGCCAACGTCCTGACTTTC. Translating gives CASSIPGQVLSSGANVLTF.

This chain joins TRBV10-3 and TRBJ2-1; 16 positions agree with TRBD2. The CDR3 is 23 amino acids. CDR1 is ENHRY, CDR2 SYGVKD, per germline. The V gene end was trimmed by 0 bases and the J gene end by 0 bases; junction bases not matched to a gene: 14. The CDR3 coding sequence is TGTGCCATCAGTGAGTCGCTGGGACTAGCGGGGGGGTCGAAAATGAGCTCCTACAATGAGCAGTTCTTC. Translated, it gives CAISESLGLAGGSKMSSYNEQFF.

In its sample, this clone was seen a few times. CDR3 loop: CAWTMDRGVRGYTF. The CDR3 DNA reads TGTGCCTGGACCATGGACAGGGGAGTGAGGGGCTACACCTTC. The chain uses TRBV30 and TRBJ1-2, with 9 bases lining up with TRBD1. The CDR3 has 14 amino acids. V lost 4 bases, J lost 8 bases, and 11 bases stayed unmatched. Germline-derived CDR1 and CDR2 are GTSNPN and SVGIG (reference sequence).

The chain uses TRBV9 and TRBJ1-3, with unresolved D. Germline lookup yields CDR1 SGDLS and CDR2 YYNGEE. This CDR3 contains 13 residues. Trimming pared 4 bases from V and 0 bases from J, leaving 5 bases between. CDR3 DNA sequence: TGTGCCAGCAGCACTTACTCTGGAAACACCATATATTTT. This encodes CASSTYSGNTIYF.

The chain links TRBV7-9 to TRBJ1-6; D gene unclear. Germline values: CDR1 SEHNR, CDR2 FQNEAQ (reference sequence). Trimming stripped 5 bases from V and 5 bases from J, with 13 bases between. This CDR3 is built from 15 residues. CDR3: CASSASGNNNSPLHF. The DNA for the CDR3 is TGTGCCAGCAGCGCTTCCGGCAACAATAATTCACCCCTCCACTTT.

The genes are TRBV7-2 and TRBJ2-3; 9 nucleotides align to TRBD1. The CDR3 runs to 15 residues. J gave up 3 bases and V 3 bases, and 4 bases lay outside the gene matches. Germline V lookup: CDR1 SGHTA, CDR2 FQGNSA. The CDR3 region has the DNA TGTGCCAGCAGCTTCGACAGGGGGAAAACAGATACGCAGTATTTT. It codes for CASSFDRGKTDTQYF.

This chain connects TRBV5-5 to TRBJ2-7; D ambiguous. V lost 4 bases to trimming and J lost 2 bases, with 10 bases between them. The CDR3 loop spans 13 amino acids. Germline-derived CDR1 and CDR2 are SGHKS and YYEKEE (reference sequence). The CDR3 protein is CASSPQATYEQYF. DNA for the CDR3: TGTGCCAGCAGCCCTCAGGCTACCTACGAGCAGTACTTC.

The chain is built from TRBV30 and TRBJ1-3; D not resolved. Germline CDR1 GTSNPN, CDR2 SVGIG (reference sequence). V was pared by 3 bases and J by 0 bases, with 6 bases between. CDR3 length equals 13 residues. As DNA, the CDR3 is TGTGCCTGGAGCGTGGGCTCTGGAAACACCATATATTTT. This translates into CAWSVGSGNTIYF.

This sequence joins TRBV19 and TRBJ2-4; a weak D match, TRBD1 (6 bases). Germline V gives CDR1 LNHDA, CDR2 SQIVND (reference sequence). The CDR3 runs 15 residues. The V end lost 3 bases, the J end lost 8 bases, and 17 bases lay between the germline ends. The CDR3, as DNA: TGTGCCAGTAGTATTTCTAGACAGGTGATACACATTCAGTACTTC. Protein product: CASSISRQVIHIQYF.

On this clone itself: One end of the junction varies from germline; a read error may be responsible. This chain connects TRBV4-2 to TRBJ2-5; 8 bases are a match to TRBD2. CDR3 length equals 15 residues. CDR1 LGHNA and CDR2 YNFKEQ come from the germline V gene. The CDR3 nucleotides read TGTGCCAGTTCCCTGGGCGGGGGGAACCAGGAGACCCAGTACTTC. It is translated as CASSLGGGNQETQYF.

The DNA for the CDR3 is TGTGCCAGCAGAGTGGGCGCCACAGCTAACTATGGCTACACCTTC. This encodes CASRVGATANYGYTF. The chain links TRBV11-2 to TRBJ1-2; no definite D call. The germline CDR1 and CDR2 sequences are SGHAT and FQNNGV. The CDR3 contains 15 residues. Trimming stripped 6 bases from V and 0 bases from J, with 14 bases between.

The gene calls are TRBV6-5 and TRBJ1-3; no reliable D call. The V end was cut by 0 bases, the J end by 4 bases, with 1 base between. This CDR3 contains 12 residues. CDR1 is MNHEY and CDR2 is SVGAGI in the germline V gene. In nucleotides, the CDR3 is TGTGCCAGCAGTTACTCGGGAAACACCATATATTTT. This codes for CASSYSGNTIYF.

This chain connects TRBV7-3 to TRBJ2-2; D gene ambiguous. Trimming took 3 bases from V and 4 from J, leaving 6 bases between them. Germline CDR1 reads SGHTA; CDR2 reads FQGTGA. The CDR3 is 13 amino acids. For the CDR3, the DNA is TGTGCCAGCAGCTTCCTTGGCACCGGGGAGCTGTTTTTT. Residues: CASSFLGTGELFF.

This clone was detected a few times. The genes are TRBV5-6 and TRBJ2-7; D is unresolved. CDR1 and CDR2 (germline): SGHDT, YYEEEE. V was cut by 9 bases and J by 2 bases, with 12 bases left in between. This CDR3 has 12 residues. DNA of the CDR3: TGTGCCACATCCGCCAGAACCTACGAGCAGTACTTC. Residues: CATSARTYEQYF.

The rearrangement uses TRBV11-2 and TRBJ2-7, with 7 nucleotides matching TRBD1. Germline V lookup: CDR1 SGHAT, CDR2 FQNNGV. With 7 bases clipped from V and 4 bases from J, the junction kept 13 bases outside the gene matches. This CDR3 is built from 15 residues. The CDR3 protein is CASTENRGPLYEQYF. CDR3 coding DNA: TGTGCCAGCACGGAGAACAGGGGACCATTATACGAGCAGTACTTC.

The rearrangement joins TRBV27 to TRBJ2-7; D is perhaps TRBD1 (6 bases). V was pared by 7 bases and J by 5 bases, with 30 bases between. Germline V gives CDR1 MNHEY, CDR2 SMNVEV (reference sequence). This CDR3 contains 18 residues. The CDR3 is CASNFPETGQLPRHEQYF. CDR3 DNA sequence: TGTGCCAGCAACTTTCCGGAGACAGGCCAACTTCCTAGGCACGAGCAGTACTTC.

The CDR3 here is CASSYSGVGTDTQYF. The CDR3 coding sequence is TGTGCCAGCAGTTACTCAGGGGTGGGCACAGATACGCAGTATTTT. The V and J genes are TRBV6-5 and TRBJ2-3; tentatively, D is TRBD1 (5 bases). This CDR3 contains 15 residues. From germline, CDR1 is MNHEY and CDR2 SVGAGI. V gave up 0 bases and J gave up 1 base, with 8 bases separating them.

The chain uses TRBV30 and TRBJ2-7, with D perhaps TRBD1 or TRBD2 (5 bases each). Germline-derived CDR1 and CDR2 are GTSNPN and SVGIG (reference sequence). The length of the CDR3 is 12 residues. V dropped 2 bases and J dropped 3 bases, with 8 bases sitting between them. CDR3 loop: CAWSRGGYEQYF. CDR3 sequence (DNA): TGTGCCTGGAGTCGGGGCGGCTACGAGCAGTACTTC.

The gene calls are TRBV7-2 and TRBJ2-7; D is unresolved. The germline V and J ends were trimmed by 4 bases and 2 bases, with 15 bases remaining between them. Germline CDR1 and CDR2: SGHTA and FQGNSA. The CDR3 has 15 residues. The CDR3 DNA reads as TGTGCCAGCAGCTCTCAAATGGGGATGGCCTACGAGCAGTACTTC. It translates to CASSSQMGMAYEQYF.

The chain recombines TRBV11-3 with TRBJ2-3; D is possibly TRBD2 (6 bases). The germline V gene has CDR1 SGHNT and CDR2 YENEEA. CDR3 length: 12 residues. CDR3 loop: CARAGGEDTQYF. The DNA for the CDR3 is TGTGCTAGGGCCGGGGGAGAAGATACGCAGTATTTT.